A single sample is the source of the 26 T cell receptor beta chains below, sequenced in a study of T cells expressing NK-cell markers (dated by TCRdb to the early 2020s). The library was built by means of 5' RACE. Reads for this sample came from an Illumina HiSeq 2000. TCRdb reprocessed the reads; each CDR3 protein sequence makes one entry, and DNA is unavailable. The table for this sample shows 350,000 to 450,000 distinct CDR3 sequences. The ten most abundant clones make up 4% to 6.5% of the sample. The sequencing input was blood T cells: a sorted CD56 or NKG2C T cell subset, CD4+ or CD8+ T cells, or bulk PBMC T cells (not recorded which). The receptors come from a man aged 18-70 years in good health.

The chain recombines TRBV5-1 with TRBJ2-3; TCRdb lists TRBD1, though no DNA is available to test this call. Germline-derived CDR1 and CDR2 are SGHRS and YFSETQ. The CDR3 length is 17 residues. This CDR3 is CASSLDTGGRYSGTQYF.

The CDR3 reads CASSSLQGAGETQYF. The chain employs TRBV5-1 and TRBJ2-5; no DNA is available, so the TRBD1 call from TCRdb remains unchecked. Germline V lookup: CDR1 SGHRS, CDR2 YFSETQ. The CDR3 is 15 residues long.

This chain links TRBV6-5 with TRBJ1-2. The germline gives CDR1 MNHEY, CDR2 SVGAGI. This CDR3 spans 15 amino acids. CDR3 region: CASSYSAVDGYGYTF.

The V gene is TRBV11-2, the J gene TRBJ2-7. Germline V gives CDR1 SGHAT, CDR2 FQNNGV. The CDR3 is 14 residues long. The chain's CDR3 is CASSLSGYPYEQYF.

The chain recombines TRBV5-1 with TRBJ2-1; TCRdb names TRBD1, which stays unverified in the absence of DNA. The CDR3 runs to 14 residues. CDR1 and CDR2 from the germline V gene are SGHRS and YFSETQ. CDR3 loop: CARTGQGAIGEQFF.

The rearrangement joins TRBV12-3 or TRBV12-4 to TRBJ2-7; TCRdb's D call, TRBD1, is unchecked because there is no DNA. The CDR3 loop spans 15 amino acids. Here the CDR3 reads CASSRTGTGGYEQYF.

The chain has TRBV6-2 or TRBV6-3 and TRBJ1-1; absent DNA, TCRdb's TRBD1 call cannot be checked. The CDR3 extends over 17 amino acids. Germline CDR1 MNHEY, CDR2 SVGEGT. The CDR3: CASSYPNRVWRNTEAFF.

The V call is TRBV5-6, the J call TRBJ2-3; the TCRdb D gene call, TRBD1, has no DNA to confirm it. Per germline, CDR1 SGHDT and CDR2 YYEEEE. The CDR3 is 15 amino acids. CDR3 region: CASSLVDRGADTQYF.

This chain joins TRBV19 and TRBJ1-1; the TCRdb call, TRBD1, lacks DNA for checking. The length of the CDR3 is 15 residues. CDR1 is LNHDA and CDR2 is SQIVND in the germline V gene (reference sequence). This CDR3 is CASSKGRLGYTEAFF.

The CDR3 region is CASSVGTANSPLHF. The V gene is TRBV28, the J gene TRBJ1-6; TCRdb gives TRBD1 as the D gene, but with no DNA this cannot be confirmed. The CDR3 covers 14 residues. From germline, CDR1 is MDHEN and CDR2 SYDVKM. The full variable domain, rest sourced from reference TRBV28 and TRBJ1-6, is DVKVTQSSRYLVKRTGEKVFLECVQDMDHENMFWYRQDPGLGLRLIYFSYDVKMKEKGDIPEGYSVSREKKERFSLILESASTNQTSMYLCASSVGTANSPLHFGNGTRLTVT.

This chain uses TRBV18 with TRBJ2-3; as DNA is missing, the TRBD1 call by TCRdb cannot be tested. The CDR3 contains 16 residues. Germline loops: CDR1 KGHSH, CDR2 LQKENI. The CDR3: CASSPPGQLLTDTQYF.

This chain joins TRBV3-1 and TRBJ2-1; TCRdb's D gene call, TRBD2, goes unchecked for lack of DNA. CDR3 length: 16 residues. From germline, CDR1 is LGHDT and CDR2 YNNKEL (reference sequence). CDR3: CASSQGASGPYNEQFF.

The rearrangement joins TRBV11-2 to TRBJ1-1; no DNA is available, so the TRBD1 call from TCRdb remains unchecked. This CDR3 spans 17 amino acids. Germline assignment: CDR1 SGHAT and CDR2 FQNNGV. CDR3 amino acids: CASSLLGRQGFNTEAFF.

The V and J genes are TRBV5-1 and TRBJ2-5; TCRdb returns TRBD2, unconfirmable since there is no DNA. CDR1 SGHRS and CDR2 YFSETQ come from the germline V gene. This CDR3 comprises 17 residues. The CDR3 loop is CASSFSQLGGPVETQYF. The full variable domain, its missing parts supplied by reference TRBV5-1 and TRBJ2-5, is KAGVTQTPRYLIKTRGQQVTLSCSPISGHRSVSWYQQTPGQGLQFLFEYFSETQRNKGNFPGRFSGRQFSNSRSEMNVSTLELGDSALYLCASSFSQLGGPVETQYFGPGTRLLVL.

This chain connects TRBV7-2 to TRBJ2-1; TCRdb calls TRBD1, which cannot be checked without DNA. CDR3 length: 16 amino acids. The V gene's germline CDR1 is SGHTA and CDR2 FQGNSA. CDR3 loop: CASSRSGGPGYNEQFF.

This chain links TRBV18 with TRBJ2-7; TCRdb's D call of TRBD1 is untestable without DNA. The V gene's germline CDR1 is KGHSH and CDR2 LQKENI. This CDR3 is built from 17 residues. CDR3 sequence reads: CASSRGRGQGFSYEQYF.

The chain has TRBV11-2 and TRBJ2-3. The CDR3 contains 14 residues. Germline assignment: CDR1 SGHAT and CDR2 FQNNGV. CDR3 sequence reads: CASSSGISTDTQYF.

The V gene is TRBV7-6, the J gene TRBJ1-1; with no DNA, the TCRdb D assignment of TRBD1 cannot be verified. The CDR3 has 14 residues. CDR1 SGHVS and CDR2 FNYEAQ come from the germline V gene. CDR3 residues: CASSLGRGRTEAFF.

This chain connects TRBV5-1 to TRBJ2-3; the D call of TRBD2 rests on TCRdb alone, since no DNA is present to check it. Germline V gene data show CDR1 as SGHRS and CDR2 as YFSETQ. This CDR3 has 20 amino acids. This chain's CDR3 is CASSLGLAGGPVLNTDTQYF.

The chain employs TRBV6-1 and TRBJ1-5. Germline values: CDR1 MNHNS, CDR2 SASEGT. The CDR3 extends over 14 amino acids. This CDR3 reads CASSEAGGYQPQHF.

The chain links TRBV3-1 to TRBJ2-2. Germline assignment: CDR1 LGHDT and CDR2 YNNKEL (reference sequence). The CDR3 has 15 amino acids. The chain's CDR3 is CASSQRTTATGELFF.

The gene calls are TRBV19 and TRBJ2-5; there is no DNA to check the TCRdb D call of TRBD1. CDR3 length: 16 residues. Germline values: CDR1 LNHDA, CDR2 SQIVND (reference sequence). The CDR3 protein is CASSRSGGPYQETQYF.

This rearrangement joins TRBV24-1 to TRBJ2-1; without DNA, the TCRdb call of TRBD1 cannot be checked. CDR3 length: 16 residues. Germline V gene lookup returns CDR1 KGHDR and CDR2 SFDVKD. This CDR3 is CATSDPRQGIGNEQFF.

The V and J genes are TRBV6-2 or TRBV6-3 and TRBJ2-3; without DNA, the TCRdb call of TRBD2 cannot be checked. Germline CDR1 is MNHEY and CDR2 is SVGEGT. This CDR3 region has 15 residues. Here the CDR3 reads CASIRTSGDSDTQYF.

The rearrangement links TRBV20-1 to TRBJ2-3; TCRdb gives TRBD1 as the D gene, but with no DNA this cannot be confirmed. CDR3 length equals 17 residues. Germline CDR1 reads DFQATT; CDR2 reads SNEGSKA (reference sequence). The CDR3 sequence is CSARDYRAGGDTDTQYF.

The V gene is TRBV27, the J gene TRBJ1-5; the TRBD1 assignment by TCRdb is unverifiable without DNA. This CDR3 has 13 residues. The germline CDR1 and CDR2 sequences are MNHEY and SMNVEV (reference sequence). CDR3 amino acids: CASSPRGGQPQHF.